This TCR beta chain was documented in a study of cytomegalovirus exposure and HLA in healthy donors. Per the germline V gene, CDR1 is LNHDA and CDR2 is SQIVND (reference sequence). The CDR3 runs 15 residues. Trimming left V 5 bases short and J 0 bases short, with 11 bases between. The PCR had 60 Vbeta and 13 Jbeta primers. Clones were read by immunoSEQ multiplex PCR, and TCRdb kept only the in-frame ones, dropping some. The sample carries about 270,000 clones, around 65% recorded once. Sequencing was done on a sample of PBMCs. The clonotype comes from a female donor in good health and CMV-seronegative. The chain joins TRBV19 to TRBJ1-5; possibly TRBD1 for D (6 bases). CDR3 DNA: TGTGCCAGTAGTCCGACAGGCTATAGCAATCAGCCCCAGCATTTT. Protein product: CASSPTGYSNQPQHF.